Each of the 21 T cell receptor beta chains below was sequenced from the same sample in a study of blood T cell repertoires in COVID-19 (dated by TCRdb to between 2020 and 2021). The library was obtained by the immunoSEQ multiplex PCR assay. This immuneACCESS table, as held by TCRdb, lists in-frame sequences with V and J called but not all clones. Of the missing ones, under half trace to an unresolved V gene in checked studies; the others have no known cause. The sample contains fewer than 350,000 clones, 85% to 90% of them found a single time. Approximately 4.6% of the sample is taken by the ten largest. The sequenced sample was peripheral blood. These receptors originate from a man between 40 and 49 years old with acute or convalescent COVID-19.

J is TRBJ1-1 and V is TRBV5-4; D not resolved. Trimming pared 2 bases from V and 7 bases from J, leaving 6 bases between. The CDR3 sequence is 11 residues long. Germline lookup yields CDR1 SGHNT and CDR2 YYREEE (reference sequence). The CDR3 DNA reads TGTGCCAGCAGCTTTGCGGGTGAAGCTTTCTTT. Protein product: CASSFAGEAFF.

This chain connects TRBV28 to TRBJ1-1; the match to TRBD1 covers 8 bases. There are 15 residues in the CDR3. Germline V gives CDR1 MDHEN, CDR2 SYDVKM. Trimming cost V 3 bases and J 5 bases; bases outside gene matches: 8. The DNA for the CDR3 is TGTGCCAGCAGTTTGACAGGGGCGGCGAGTACTGAAGCTTTCTTT. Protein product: CASSLTGAASTEAFF. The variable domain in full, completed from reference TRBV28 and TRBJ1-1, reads DVKVTQSSRYLVKRTGEKVFLECVQDMDHENMFWYRQDPGLGLRLIYFSYDVKMKEKGDIPEGYSVSREKKERFSLILESASTNQTSMYLCASSLTGAASTEAFFGQGTRLTVV.

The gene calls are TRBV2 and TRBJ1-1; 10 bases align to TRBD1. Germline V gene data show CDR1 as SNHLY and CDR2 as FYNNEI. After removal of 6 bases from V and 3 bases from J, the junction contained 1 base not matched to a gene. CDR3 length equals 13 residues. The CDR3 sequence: CASRDRGHTEAFF. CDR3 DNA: TGTGCCAGCAGAGACAGGGGGCACACTGAAGCTTTCTTT. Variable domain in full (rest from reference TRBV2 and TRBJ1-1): EPEVTQTPSHQVTQMGQEVILRCVPISNHLYFYWYRQILGQKVEFLVSFYNNEISEKSEIFDDQFSVERPDGSNFTLKIRSTKLEDSAMYFCASRDRGHTEAFFGQGTRLTVV.

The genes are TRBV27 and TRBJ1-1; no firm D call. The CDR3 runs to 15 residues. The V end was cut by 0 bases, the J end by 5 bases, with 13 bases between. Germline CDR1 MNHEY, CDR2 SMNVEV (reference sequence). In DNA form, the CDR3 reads TGTGCCAGCAGTTTATCCTATACGGGGAGGACTGAAGCTTTCTTT. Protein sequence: CASSLSYTGRTEAFF.

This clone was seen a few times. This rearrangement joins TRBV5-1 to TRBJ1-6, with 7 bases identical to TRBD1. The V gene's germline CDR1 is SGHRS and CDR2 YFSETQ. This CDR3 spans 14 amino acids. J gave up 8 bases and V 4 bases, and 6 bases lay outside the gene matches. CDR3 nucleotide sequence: TGCGCCAGCAGCAACGACAGGGAGTATTCACCCCTCCACTTT. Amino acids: CASSNDREYSPLHF.

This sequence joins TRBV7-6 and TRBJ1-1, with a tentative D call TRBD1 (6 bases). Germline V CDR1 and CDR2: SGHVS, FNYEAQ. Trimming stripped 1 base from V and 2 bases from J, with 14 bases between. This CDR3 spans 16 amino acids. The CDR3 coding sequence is TGTGCCAGCAGCTTAGATGGGGACACTTTAAACACTGAAGCTTTCTTT. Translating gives CASSLDGDTLNTEAFF.

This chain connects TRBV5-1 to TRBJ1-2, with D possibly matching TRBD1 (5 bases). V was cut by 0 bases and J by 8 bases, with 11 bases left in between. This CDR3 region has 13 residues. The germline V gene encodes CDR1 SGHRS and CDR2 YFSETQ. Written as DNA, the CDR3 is TGCGCCAGCAGCTTGGGGGGCGGTGGAGGCTACACCTTC. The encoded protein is CASSLGGGGGYTF.

The CDR3 spells CASSITGGDYGYTF. The CDR3 DNA follows: TGTGCCAGCAGCATTACAGGGGGGGACTATGGCTACACCTTC. V gene TRBV6-5 combines with J gene TRBJ1-2; TRBD1 aligns across 8 bases. The CDR3 contains 14 residues. From germline, CDR1 is MNHEY and CDR2 SVGAGI. Unmatched junction bases numbered 6, after V lost 6 bases and J lost 3 bases.

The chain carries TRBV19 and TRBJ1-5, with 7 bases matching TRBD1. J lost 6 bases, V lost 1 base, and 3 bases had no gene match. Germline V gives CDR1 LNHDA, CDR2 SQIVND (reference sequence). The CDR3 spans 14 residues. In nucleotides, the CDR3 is TGTGCCAGTAGTATAGCACAGGGGAGTCAGCCCCAGCATTTT. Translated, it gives CASSIAQGSQPQHF.

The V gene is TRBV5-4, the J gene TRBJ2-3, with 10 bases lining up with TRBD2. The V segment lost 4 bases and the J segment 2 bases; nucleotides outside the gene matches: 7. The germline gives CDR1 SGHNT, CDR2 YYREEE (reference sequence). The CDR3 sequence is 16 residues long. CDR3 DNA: TGTGCCAGCAGCACCTGGACTAGCGGTGCCACAGATACGCAGTATTTT. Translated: CASSTWTSGATDTQYF.

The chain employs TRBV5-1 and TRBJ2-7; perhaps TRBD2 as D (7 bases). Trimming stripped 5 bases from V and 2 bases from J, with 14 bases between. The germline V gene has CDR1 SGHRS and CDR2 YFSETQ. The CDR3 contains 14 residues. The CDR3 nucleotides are TGCGCCAGCAGGGGGGGGCCTACAACCTACGAGCAGTACTTC. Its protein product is CASRGGPTTYEQYF.

The CDR3 DNA is TGTGCCAGTAGTAGAAAAACAGGGGTGTACACTGAAGCTTTCTTT. This codes for CASSRKTGVYTEAFF. The V and J genes are TRBV19 and TRBJ1-1; 7 bases are shared with TRBD1. The CDR3 contains 15 residues. V dropped 4 bases and J dropped 3; count of bases not matched to a gene: 8. The germline gives CDR1 LNHDA, CDR2 SQIVND (reference sequence).

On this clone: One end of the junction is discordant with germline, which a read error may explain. CDR3 in DNA: TGTGCCATCAGCACACCGGGGATGAACACTAAAGCTTTCTTT. It specifies CAISTPGMNTKAFF. J is TRBJ1-1 and V is TRBV10-3; D not resolved. The CDR3 loop spans 14 amino acids. Germline assignment: CDR1 ENHRY and CDR2 SYGVKD.

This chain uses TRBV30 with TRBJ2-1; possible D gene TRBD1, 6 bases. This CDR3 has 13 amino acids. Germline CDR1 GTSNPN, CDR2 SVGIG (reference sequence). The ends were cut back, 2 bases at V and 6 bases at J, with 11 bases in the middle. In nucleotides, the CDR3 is TGTGCCTGGAGTCCCCAGGGGCGCAATGAGCAGTTCTTC. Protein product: CAWSPQGRNEQFF.

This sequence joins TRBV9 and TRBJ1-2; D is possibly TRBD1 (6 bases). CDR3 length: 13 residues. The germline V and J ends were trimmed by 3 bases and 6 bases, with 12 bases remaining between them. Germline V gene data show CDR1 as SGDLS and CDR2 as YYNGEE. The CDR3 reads CASSAQGYHGYTF. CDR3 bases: TGTGCCAGCAGCGCACAGGGTTATCATGGCTACACCTTC.

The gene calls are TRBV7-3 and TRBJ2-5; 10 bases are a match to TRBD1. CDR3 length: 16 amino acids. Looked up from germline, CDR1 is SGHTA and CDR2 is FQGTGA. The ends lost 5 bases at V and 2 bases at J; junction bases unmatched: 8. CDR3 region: CASSPSDRGRQETQYF. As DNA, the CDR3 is TGTGCCAGCAGCCCTTCCGACAGGGGGCGGCAAGAGACCCAGTACTTC.

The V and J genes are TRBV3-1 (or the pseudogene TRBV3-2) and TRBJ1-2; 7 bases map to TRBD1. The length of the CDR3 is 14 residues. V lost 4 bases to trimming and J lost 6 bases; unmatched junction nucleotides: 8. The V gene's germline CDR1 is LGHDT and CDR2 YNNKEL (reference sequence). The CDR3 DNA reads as TGTGCCAGCAGCCCGTCCCGGGACAGAGATGGCTACACCTTC. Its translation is CASSPSRDRDGYTF.

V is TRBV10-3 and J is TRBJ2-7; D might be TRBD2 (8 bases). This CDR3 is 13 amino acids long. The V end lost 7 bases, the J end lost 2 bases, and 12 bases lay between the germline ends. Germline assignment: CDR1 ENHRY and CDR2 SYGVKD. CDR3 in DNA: TGTGCCATCACGGGGGGGACAGCCTACGAGCAGTACTTC. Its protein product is CAITGGTAYEQYF.

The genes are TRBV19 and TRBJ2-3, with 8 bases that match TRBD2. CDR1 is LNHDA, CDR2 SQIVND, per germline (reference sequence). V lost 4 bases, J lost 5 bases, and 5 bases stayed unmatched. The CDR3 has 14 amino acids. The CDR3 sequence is CASSKRGKGDTQYF. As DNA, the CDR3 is TGTGCCAGTAGTAAGCGGGGGAAGGGAGATACGCAGTATTTT.

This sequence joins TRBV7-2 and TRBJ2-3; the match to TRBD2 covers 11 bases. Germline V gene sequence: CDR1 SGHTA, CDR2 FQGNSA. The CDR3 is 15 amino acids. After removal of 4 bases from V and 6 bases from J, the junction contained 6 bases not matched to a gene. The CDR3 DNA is TGTGCCAGCAGCTATTTAGCGGGGGGGCCTGATACGCAGTATTTT. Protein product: CASSYLAGGPDTQYF.

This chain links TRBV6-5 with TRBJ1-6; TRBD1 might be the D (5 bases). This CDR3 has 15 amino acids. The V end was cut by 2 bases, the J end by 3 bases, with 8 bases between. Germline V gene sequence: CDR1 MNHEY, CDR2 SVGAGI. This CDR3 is CASSYARDYNSPLHF. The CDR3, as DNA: TGTGCCAGCAGTTACGCCAGGGACTATAATTCACCCCTCCACTTT.